Presented here are 24 T cell receptor beta chains from one specimen sequenced in a study of T-cell memory formation after mild COVID-19. TCRdb recomputed calls from the 5' RACE reads with MiXCR, one row per CDR3 protein. Here the sample spans about 150,000 distinct CDR3 sequences, 5.5% to 7% being singletons. Sequencing was performed on PBMCs or a T cell subset sorted from them (not recorded which). These TCRs come from an adult woman who had mild COVID-19 (a few samples of this study predate the infection). Cell type and time point are not known.

This clonotype appeared many times. This chain links TRBV7-2 with TRBJ2-1; D is undetermined. The V and J ends lost 5 bases and 9 bases respectively, with 11 bases between them. CDR3 size: 12 residues. The germline V gene encodes CDR1 SGHTA and CDR2 FQGNSA. CDR3 protein: CASSRRTVEQFF. The CDR3 DNA is TGTGCCAGCAGCCGCCGGACGGTTGAGCAGTTCTTC. Based on the CDR3 plus reference TRBV7-2 and TRBJ2-1, the full variable domain is GAGVSQSPSNKVTEKGKDVELRCDPISGHTALYWYRQSLGQGLEFLIYFQGNSAPDKSGLPSDRFSAERTGGSVSTLTIQRTQQEDSAVYLCASSRRTVEQFFGPGTRLTVL.

The sample holds many counts of this clonotype. The junction departs from germline at one end; a sequencing error may be responsible. The chain uses TRBV12-3 or TRBV12-4 and TRBJ2-5; D perhaps matches TRBD1 (5 bases). The CDR3 extends over 12 amino acids. CDR3 sequence (DNA): TGTGCCAGCAGTAGAACCTGGACACCCTCGAACTTC. This codes for CASSRTWTPSNF.

This clonotype came up many times. The gene calls are TRBV20-1 and TRBJ2-1, with 9 positions matching TRBD1. The CDR3 length is 14 residues. The V gene's germline CDR1 is DFQATT and CDR2 SNEGSKA (reference sequence). With 6 bases clipped from V and 4 bases from J, the junction kept 7 bases outside the gene matches. DNA of the CDR3: TGCAGTGCGGAGGGACAGGGTGCGTACAATGAGCAGTTCTTC. Amino acid sequence: CSAEGQGAYNEQFF.

This rearrangement joins TRBV2 to TRBJ1-5, with a possible D match to TRBD1 (6 bases). The CDR3 has 15 residues. Trimming removed 6 bases at V and 4 bases at J, with 16 bases between. From germline, CDR1 is SNHLY and CDR2 FYNNEI. This CDR3 is CASSTPGTTNQPQHF. CDR3 nucleotides: TGTGCCAGCAGCACCCCCGGGACAACTAATCAGCCCCAGCATTTT.

Many counts were recorded for this clonotype. The genes are TRBV29-1 and TRBJ2-1; 7 bases align to TRBD2. From germline, CDR1 is SQVTM and CDR2 ANQGSEA. The CDR3 consists of 15 residues. V gave up 7 bases and J gave up 1 base; unmatched junction bases: 10. CDR3: CSGTPPGLSYNEQFF. CDR3 bases: TGCAGCGGTACCCCTCCGGGACTATCCTACAATGAGCAGTTCTTC.

The chain joins TRBV20-1 to TRBJ2-3, with 9 bases aligning to TRBD2. The V gene end was trimmed by 6 bases and the J gene end by 2 bases; junction bases not matched to a gene: 6. This CDR3 has 14 residues. Germline lookup yields CDR1 DFQATT and CDR2 SNEGSKA (reference sequence). The CDR3 DNA follows: TGCAGTGCCCCGGCTAGCGGGAACACAGATACGCAGTATTTT. This codes for CSAPASGNTDTQYF.

In this sample, this clonotype turned up many times. The chain carries TRBV7-2 and TRBJ2-7, with 10 bases lining up with TRBD2. The CDR3 has 16 amino acids. Unmatched junction bases numbered 5, after V lost 1 base and J lost 2 bases. Germline CDR1 reads SGHTA; CDR2 reads FQGNSA. The DNA of the CDR3 is TGTGCCAGCAGCTTAGTGGCTAGCGGGAGCCCCTACGAGCAGTACTTC. It specifies CASSLVASGSPYEQYF.

This clonotype occurred a few times. V and J are TRBV2 and TRBJ2-7; 8 bases agree with TRBD2. The CDR3 has 13 amino acids. Germline assignment: CDR1 SNHLY and CDR2 FYNNEI. J lost 4 bases, V lost 7 bases, and 6 bases had no gene match. DNA of the CDR3: TGTGCCAGCAACGGGAGGGCCGCATACGAGCAGTACTTC. It codes for CASNGRAAYEQYF.

Here the CDR3 DNA reads TGTGCCTGGATGCGCGGGCAGGGGGGCGAGCAGTACTTC. This gives the protein CAWMRGQGGEQYF. This chain joins TRBV30 and TRBJ2-7, with D possibly matching TRBD1 (7 bases). This CDR3 has 13 amino acids. V lost 4 bases and J 6 bases, leaving 16 bases between the germline ends. From germline, CDR1 is GTSNPN and CDR2 SVGIG (reference sequence).

The V call is TRBV7-8, the J call TRBJ1-5; the D is unclear. Trimming cost V 1 base and J 3 bases, with 10 bases left between them. Per germline, CDR1 SGHVS and CDR2 FQNEAQ. The CDR3 loop spans 15 amino acids. The chain's CDR3 is CASSLEGRNNQPQHF. In DNA, the CDR3 is TGTGCCAGCAGCTTAGAGGGCAGAAACAATCAGCCCCAGCATTTT. Using reference TRBV7-8 and TRBJ1-5 for the parts outside the CDR3, the full variable domain is GAGVSQSPRYKVAKRGQDVALRCDPISGHVSLFWYQQALGQGPEFLTYFQNEAQLDKSGLPSDRFFAERPEGSVSTLKIQRTQQEDSAVYLCASSLEGRNNQPQHFGDGTRLSIL.

This chain uses TRBV4-2 with TRBJ2-7, with 16 positions matching TRBD2. V lost 4 bases to trimming and J lost 0 bases; unmatched junction nucleotides: 6. Germline V gives CDR1 LGHNA, CDR2 YNFKEQ. The length of the CDR3 is 18 residues. The CDR3 region has the DNA TGTGCCAGCAGCCGCGGGACTAGCGGGGGGGCGAGCTCCTACGAGCAGTACTTC. The encoded protein is CASSRGTSGGASSYEQYF.

This chain uses TRBV20-1 with TRBJ2-1; 7 bases match TRBD2. CDR1 is DFQATT and CDR2 is SNEGSKA in the germline V gene (reference sequence). The CDR3 loop spans 14 amino acids. After removal of 0 bases from V and 10 bases from J, the junction contained 9 bases not matched to a gene. CDR3 region: CSARDLAGVQEQFF. The CDR3 coding sequence is TGCAGTGCTAGAGATTTAGCGGGCGTTCAGGAGCAGTTCTTC.

At least ten counts were recorded for this clonotype. The germline gene is not matched at one end of the junction; a read error may be the cause. The V and J genes are TRBV6-2 or TRBV6-3 and TRBJ2-7, with 7 bases identical to TRBD1. CDR3 size: 12 residues. Germline-derived CDR1 and CDR2 are MNHEY and SVGEGT. Here the CDR3 DNA reads TGTGCCAGCAGTTCCTCGACAGGGTTGCAAGACTTC. This encodes CASSSSTGLQDF.

The V call is TRBV7-2, the J call TRBJ1-3; D unresolved. Germline-derived CDR1 and CDR2 are SGHTA and FQGNSA. Between the trimmed V and J ends, which lost 0 bases and 0 bases, there was a span of 6 bases. This CDR3 spans 15 amino acids. This CDR3 is CASSLAGFSGNTIYF. The CDR3 region has the DNA TGTGCCAGCAGCTTAGCGGGTTTCTCTGGAAACACCATATATTTT.

This clonotype was found a few times. V usage is TRBV7-8 and J usage is TRBJ2-2; 9 bases line up with TRBD2. V was pared by 5 bases and J by 7 bases, with 5 bases of the junction left unmatched. This CDR3 is 14 amino acids long. Per germline, CDR1 SGHVS and CDR2 FQNEAQ. The CDR3 region is CASSKGLAGGELFF. The DNA of the CDR3 is TGTGCCAGCAGCAAGGGACTAGCTGGCGGGGAGCTGTTTTTT.

The gene calls are TRBV6-1 and TRBJ2-1, with TRBD2 matching over 12 bases. The germline V gene encodes CDR1 MNHNS and CDR2 SASEGT. This CDR3 has 15 amino acids. The junction had 4 bases not matched to a gene; V was cut back by 3 bases and J by 7 bases. The CDR3 coding sequence is TGTGCCAGCAGTGAGCTAGCGGGGGGGCGAAATGAGCAGTTCTTC. Residues: CASSELAGGRNEQFF.

This clonotype has just a few counts. This chain links TRBV5-5 with TRBJ2-1, with D possibly being TRBD2 (6 bases). Germline loops: CDR1 SGHKS, CDR2 YYEKEE (reference sequence). The CDR3 covers 14 residues. V was pared by 0 bases and J by 9 bases, with 13 bases between. The CDR3 nucleotides read TGTGCCAGCAGCTTGGAGGTACGGGGGACTGAGCAGTTCTTC. Translating gives CASSLEVRGTEQFF.

This clonotype occurred many times. The chain joins TRBV7-9 to TRBJ2-7; D remains unclear. CDR1 is SEHNR, CDR2 FQNEAQ, per germline (reference sequence). Trimming shortened V by 5 bases and J by 3 bases, and 11 bases separated the two germline ends. The CDR3 sequence is 13 residues long. CDR3: CASSPRWVYEQYF. CDR3 bases: TGTGCCAGCAGCCCCCGTTGGGTCTACGAGCAGTACTTC. Full variable domain (rest looked up from reference TRBV7-9 and TRBJ2-7): DTGVSQNPRHKITKRGQNVTFRCDPISEHNRLYWYRQTLGQGPEFLTYFQNEAQLEKSRLLSDRFSAERPKGSFSTLEIQRTEQGDSAMYLCASSPRWVYEQYFGPGTRLTVT.

V usage is TRBV27 and J usage is TRBJ1-1, with TRBD1 matching 7 bases. The ends lost 6 bases at V and 1 base at J; junction bases unmatched: 5. The germline CDR1 and CDR2 sequences are MNHEY and SMNVEV (reference sequence). The CDR3 is 14 residues long. CDR3 in DNA: TGTGCCAGCAGGGCGACAGGGAGGAACACTGAAGCTTTCTTT. It specifies CASRATGRNTEAFF.

This clonotype was detected only a few times. The rearrangement links TRBV15 to TRBJ1-2; 7 bases map to TRBD1. The V and J ends lost 0 bases and 8 bases, in that order; junction bases with no gene match: 12. The CDR3 is made up of 16 amino acids. The germline V gene has CDR1 LNHNV and CDR2 YYDKDF (reference sequence). CDR3 region: CATSRDRDSRFTGYTF. In DNA form, the CDR3 reads TGTGCCACCAGCAGAGATCGGGACAGCCGCTTTACCGGCTACACCTTC.

This clonotype came up a few times. The rearrangement links TRBV12-3 or TRBV12-4 to TRBJ2-1; D gene unclear. Trimming took 2 bases from V and 4 from J, leaving 9 bases between them. The CDR3 length is 14 residues. The CDR3 bases are TGTGCCAGCAGTTTATCGCGGAGTTACAATGAGCAGTTCTTC. This translates into CASSLSRSYNEQFF.

This clonotype showed up just a few times. This chain uses TRBV24-1 with TRBJ2-2; a possible D gene is TRBD1 (5 bases). V lost 1 base to trimming and J lost 6 bases, with 11 bases between them. The CDR3 runs to 15 residues. Germline V gives CDR1 KGHDR, CDR2 SFDVKD. CDR3 region: CATSDFSGLAGELFF. The CDR3 DNA is TGTGCCACCAGTGATTTTTCAGGGTTGGCCGGGGAGCTGTTTTTT.

This clonotype was counted a few times. V and J are TRBV6-6 and TRBJ1-1; D unresolved. V shed 2 bases and J shed 11 bases, with 24 bases lying between them. Germline V CDR1 and CDR2: MNHNY, SVGAGI (reference sequence). The CDR3 totals 16 residues. Here the CDR3 reads CASSYPPWSGVVGAFF. DNA of the CDR3: TGTGCCAGCAGTTACCCCCCCTGGAGTGGGGTGGTCGGGGCTTTCTTT.

This clonotype appeared many times. The J gene is TRBJ1-2, the V gene TRBV20-1; no firm D call. Germline CDR1 reads DFQATT; CDR2 reads SNEGSKA (reference sequence). CDR3 length: 10 residues. Trimming took off 6 bases at V and 5 bases at J, with 7 bases between the two ends. The CDR3 sequence: CSAENYGYTF. CDR3 DNA sequence: TGCAGTGCGGAGAATTATGGCTACACCTTC.